The entry below describes one T cell receptor (beta chain). The antigen is unknown. This sample was taken from a study of blood T cells in healthy people across ages. The CDR3 runs to 16 residues. J was trimmed by 4 bases and V by 4 bases; bases with no gene match: 10. Germline V CDR1 and CDR2: SGHTA, FQGNSA. General observations from the study: Long-lived donors carried more naive CD4+ cells and greater diversity than aged donors. Age showed a roughly linear inverse relationship with TCR beta diversity per million T cells.

It was with a sample-barcoded 5' primer and a J-beta primer mix that a second PCR of roughly 7 to 12 cycles was run. Every cDNA was tagged by a template-switch adaptor with 12 random nucleotides. MiXCR was run by TCRdb on the 5' RACE reads, yielding one entry per CDR3 protein. Among about 700,000 distinct CDR3 sequences, roughly 30% were seen once, and the ten largest hold just over 15%. Aged roughly 6 to 100, donors were systemically healthy Caucasians from Russia. Sample: blood. The chain uses TRBV7-2 and TRBJ2-3, with TRBD2 identical over 8 bases. This receptor was taken from a woman aged 80 or over in good health. CDR3 DNA sequence: TGTGCCAGCAGCTCCCAGTCCAGCGGGGGCGCAGATACGCAGTATTTT. It translates to CASSSQSSGGADTQYF.